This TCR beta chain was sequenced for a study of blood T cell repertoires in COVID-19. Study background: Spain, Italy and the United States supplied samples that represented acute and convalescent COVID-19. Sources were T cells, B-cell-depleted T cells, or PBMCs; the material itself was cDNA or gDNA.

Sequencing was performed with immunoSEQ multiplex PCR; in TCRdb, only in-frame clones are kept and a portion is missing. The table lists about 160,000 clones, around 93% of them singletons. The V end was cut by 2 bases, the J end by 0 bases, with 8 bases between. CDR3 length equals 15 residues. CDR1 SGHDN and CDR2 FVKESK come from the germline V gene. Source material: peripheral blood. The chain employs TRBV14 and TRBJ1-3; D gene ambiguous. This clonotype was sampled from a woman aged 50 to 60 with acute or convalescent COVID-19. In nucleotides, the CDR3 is TGTGCCAGCAGCCAAATCACAGCCTCTGGAAACACCATATATTTT. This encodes CASSQITASGNTIYF.